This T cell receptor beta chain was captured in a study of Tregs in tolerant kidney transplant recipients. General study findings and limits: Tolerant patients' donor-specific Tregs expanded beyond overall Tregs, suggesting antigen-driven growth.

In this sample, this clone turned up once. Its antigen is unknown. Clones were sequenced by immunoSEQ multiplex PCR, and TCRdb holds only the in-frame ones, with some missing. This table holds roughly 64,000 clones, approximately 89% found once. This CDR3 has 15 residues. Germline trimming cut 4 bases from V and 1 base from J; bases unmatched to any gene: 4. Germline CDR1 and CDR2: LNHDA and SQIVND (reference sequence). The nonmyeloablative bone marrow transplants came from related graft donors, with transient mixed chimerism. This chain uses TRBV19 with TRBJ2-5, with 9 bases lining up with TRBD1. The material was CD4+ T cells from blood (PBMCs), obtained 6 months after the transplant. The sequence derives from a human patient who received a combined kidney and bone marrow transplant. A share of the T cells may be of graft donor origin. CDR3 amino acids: CASSSGTGFQETQYF. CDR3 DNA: TGTGCCAGTAGTAGCGGGACAGGGTTCCAAGAGACCCAGTACTTC.